Described below is a single TCR beta chain sequence and its context. In the original workflow: Cell counts per sample came from amplifying reference gene primers. TCRdb keeps only in-frame clones here, not all; method: immunoSEQ multiplex PCR. For V, J and clone size, that table is used; D and trimming come from the DNA. The sample consists of about 79,000 clones, around 88% of them appearing once. These data are taken from a study of blood T cell repertoires in COVID-19. Study as a whole: Whether acute or convalescent, the COVID-19 samples came from the United States, Italy and Spain. PBMCs, B-cell-depleted T cells, or T cells provided the cDNA or gDNA that made up the material.

The source is an older man with active or convalescent COVID-19. Specimen: peripheral blood.

CDR3 loop: CASGEPGRMYF. In DNA, the CDR3 is TGTGCCAGTGGAGAGCCGGGTCGTATGTATTTT. V gene TRBV19 combines with J gene TRBJ2-3, with D unresolved. Trimming took 8 bases from V and 14 from J, leaving 17 bases between them. Germline V gives CDR1 LNHDA, CDR2 SQIVND (reference sequence). The CDR3 is 11 residues long.